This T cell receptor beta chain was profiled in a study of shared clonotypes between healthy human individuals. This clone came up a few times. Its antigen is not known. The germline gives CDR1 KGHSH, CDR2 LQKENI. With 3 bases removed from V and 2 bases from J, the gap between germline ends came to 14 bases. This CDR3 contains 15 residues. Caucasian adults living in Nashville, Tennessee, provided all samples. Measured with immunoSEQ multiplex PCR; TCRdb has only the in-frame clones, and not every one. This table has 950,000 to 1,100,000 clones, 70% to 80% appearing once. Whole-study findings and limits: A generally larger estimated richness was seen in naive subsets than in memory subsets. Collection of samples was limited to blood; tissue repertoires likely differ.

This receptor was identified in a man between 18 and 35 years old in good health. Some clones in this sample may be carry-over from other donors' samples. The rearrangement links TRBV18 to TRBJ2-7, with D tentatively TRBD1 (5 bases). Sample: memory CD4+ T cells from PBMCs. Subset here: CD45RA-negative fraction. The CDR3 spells CASSPDTRLTYEQYF. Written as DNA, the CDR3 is TGTGCCAGCTCACCGGACACCCGATTAACCTACGAGCAGTACTTC.